A single T cell receptor (beta chain) is shown here with its context. The antigen remains undetermined. The entry originates in a study of OX40 agonist ivuxolimab in advanced cancers. The wider study: Ivuxolimab, which is an agonistic anti-OX40 (CD134) antibody, was administered to the patients.

Study findings and constraints: The 0.1-3.0 mg/kg partial responders had among the lowest clonal expansion.

Method: immunoSEQ multiplex PCR; TCRdb's copy keeps in-frame clones and lacks some. The data hold about 81,000 clones, with just over 90% observed a single time. Germline CDR1 and CDR2: MNHEY and SMNVEV (reference sequence). J gave up 4 bases and V 6 bases, and 5 bases lay outside the gene matches. CDR3 size: 14 residues. The sequence derives from an adult with an advanced solid tumor such as melanoma, head and neck, liver or kidney cancer. Sequencing used CD4+ or CD8+ T cells sorted from blood, obtained in a trial of the OX40 agonist ivuxolimab. This chain joins TRBV27 and TRBJ1-4, with 7 bases that match TRBD1. For the CDR3, the DNA is TGTGCCAGCAGATCGGGACAGTTTAATGAAAAACTGTTTTTT. This gives the protein CASRSGQFNEKLFF.